This TCR beta chain was found in a study of cytomegalovirus exposure and HLA in healthy donors. Trimming took off 7 bases at V and 4 bases at J, with 14 bases between the two ends. CDR1 GTSNPN and CDR2 SVGIG come from the germline V gene (reference sequence). This CDR3 spans 13 amino acids. PCR was performed using 60 Vbeta and 13 Jbeta primers. The protocol was immunoSEQ multiplex PCR, while the TCRdb copy is restricted to in-frame clones and leaves out a portion. The sample includes about 46,000 clones. V is TRBV30 and J is TRBJ2-1; tentatively, D is TRBD1 (5 bases). Sequences were obtained from PBMCs. The source is a woman aged 40 to 50 in good health and CMV-seronegative. The CDR3 nucleotides are TGTGCCTTCGGGCCTGGGGCGTACAATGAGCAGTTCTTC. This gives the protein CAFGPGAYNEQFF.